A single TCR beta chain is shown here with its context. Its antigen is not identified. Stable hyperthyroidism meant no ophthalmopathy within 18 months of follow-up. This specimen belongs to a study of Graves' ophthalmopathy and Graves' hyperthyroidism. Notes on the study in general: Its predictions of ophthalmopathy progression gave the model 60% to 71% sensitivity and about 78% specificity.

CDR3 length: 14 amino acids. From germline, CDR1 is SGHTA and CDR2 FQGNSA. Trimming took off 0 bases at V and 7 bases at J, with 12 bases between the two ends. RNA transcripts were the template, and TCR beta CDR3 regions were amplified from them. A first-round RT-PCR used HTBI primers, followed by a second-round multiplex PCR. Using its own MiXCR run on the multiplex PCR reads, TCRdb lists one record per CDR3 protein. The table shows 350,000 to 450,000 distinct CDR3 sequences, with 20% to 25% occurring only once. The sample was peripheral blood. The chain carries TRBV7-2 and TRBJ1-2; the D is unclear. The clonotype comes from a woman in her late teens or twenties with stable Graves' hyperthyroidism. Here the CDR3 reads CASSLAQRNVGYTF. The CDR3 DNA reads as TGTGCCAGCAGCTTAGCTCAGCGGAATGTTGGCTACACCTTC. Filled out from reference TRBV7-2 and TRBJ1-2, the complete variable domain reads GAGVSQSPSNKVTEKGKDVELRCDPISGHTALYWYRQSLGQGLEFLIYFQGNSAPDKSGLPSDRFSAERTGGSVSTLTIQRTQQEDSAVYLCASSLAQRNVGYTFGSGTRLTVV.